The 32 T cell receptor beta chains listed next were all sequenced from one sample in a study of shared clonotypes between healthy human individuals. Profiled with immunoSEQ multiplex PCR; TCRdb holds only in-frame clones, not every one. Here the sample spans 800,000 to 950,000 clones, about 96% being singletons. CD8 cells classed as naive were CD45RO-negative and positively selected for CCR7, excluding terminally differentiated effector memory CD45RA+ cells. Material: naive CD8+ T cells sorted from blood. These receptors all stem from a man under 40 in good health.

V and J are TRBV27 and TRBJ2-5, with 8 bases matching TRBD1. Per germline, CDR1 MNHEY and CDR2 SMNVEV (reference sequence). The CDR3 spans 17 residues. After removal of 0 bases from V and 4 bases from J, the junction contained 10 bases not matched to a gene. This CDR3 reads CASSLSQDRAFSETQYF. For the CDR3, the DNA is TGTGCCAGCAGTTTATCCCAGGACAGGGCCTTTTCAGAGACCCAGTACTTC.

This rearrangement joins TRBV10-3 to TRBJ2-3; D may be TRBD1 (5 bases). CDR1 is ENHRY and CDR2 is SYGVKD in the germline V gene. There are 16 residues in the CDR3. Trimming shortened V by 2 bases and J by 0 bases, and 12 bases separated the two germline ends. CDR3 region: CAISEGRGGSTDTQYF. The CDR3 region has the DNA TGTGCCATCAGTGAGGGAAGGGGTGGTAGCACAGATACGCAGTATTTT.

The rearrangement uses TRBV29-1 and TRBJ2-7, with a weak D call TRBD1 (5 bases). The germline gives CDR1 SQVTM, CDR2 ANQGSEA. CDR3 length equals 12 residues. V lost 2 bases and J lost 3, with 8 bases in between. CDR3 DNA: TGCAGCGTTGAATCTGACAGCTACGAGCAGTACTTC. It translates to CSVESDSYEQYF.

The chain recombines TRBV4-1 with TRBJ1-1; D is undetermined. V was shortened by 3 bases and J by 1 base, with 9 bases between the two germline ends. Germline CDR1 MGHRA, CDR2 YSYEKL. This CDR3 spans 14 amino acids. CDR3 sequence reads: CASSQNVGNTEAFF. The CDR3 DNA follows: TGCGCCAGCAGCCAGAATGTGGGGAACACTGAAGCTTTCTTT.

About this clone: This specimen includes other DNA sequences encoding the same CDR3. The genes are TRBV4-1 and TRBJ1-1, with TRBD1 identical over 7 bases. CDR3 length: 14 residues. J lost 3 bases, V lost 3 bases, and 4 bases had no gene match. Germline V gives CDR1 MGHRA, CDR2 YSYEKL. This chain's CDR3 is CASSHRQGDTEAFF. In nucleotides, the CDR3 is TGCGCCAGCAGCCATAGACAGGGAGACACTGAAGCTTTCTTT.

V gene TRBV7-9 combines with J gene TRBJ2-1; the match to TRBD1 covers 9 bases. Germline V lookup: CDR1 SEHNR, CDR2 FQNEAQ (reference sequence). The CDR3 consists of 17 residues. V lost 1 base, J lost 0 bases, and 4 bases stayed unmatched. CDR3 sequence: CASSLGGQGSSYNEQFF. DNA for the CDR3: TGTGCCAGCAGCTTAGGGGGACAGGGCAGCTCCTACAATGAGCAGTTCTTC.

The CDR3, as DNA: TGCAGCGTTAGATATTTGAACACCGGGGAGCTGTTTTTT. Its protein product is CSVRYLNTGELFF. This chain links TRBV29-1 with TRBJ2-2; no reliable D call. The CDR3 spans 13 residues. V was clipped by 5 bases and J by 1 base, with 8 bases between them. Germline V CDR1 and CDR2: SQVTM, ANQGSEA.

This clone has just one count. The chain links TRBV6-6 to TRBJ1-5; D unclear. CDR1 is MNHNY, CDR2 SVGAGI, per germline (reference sequence). V dropped 7 bases and J dropped 0 bases, with 7 bases sitting between them. The CDR3 consists of 13 residues. CDR3 in DNA: TGTGCCAGCATAGCAGTTAGCAATCAGCCCCAGCATTTT. Translated, it gives CASIAVSNQPQHF.

The chain couples TRBV28 to TRBJ1-2; weak D call: TRBD1 (5 bases). In germline, CDR1 is MDHEN, CDR2 SYDVKM. The CDR3 contains 13 residues. V lost 3 bases, J lost 6 bases, and 11 bases lay in between. The chain's CDR3 is CASSFRQSDGYTF. For the CDR3, the DNA is TGTGCCAGCAGTTTTCGACAGTCCGATGGCTACACCTTC.

The CDR3 region has the DNA TGCGCCAGCAGTGAGTCGGCGTTAACAGATACGCAGTATTTT. Its protein is CASSESALTDTQYF. The chain combines TRBV10-1 with TRBJ2-3; D unresolved. CDR3 length: 14 residues. V dropped 0 bases and J dropped 3 bases, with 7 bases sitting between them. Germline assignment: CDR1 WNHNN and CDR2 SYGVQD (reference sequence).

This chain uses TRBV7-9 with TRBJ2-7; D could derive from TRBD1 or TRBD2 (5 bases each). V shed 2 bases and J shed 3 bases, with 20 bases lying between them. CDR3 length: 17 amino acids. Germline CDR1 and CDR2: SEHNR and FQNEAQ (reference sequence). DNA of the CDR3: TGTGCCAGCAGCTTAACAGGCGGAGGTAGTAGAATCTACGAGCAGTACTTC. This encodes CASSLTGGGSRIYEQYF.

The rearrangement links TRBV7-9 to TRBJ2-2; 7 bases agree with TRBD2. CDR1 SEHNR and CDR2 FQNEAQ come from the germline V gene (reference sequence). This CDR3 contains 17 residues. After removal of 5 bases from V and 0 bases from J, the junction contained 9 bases not matched to a gene. DNA for the CDR3: TGTGCCAGCAGCCCCGTGGGGGGGACCCCGAACACCGGGGAGCTGTTTTTT. Translation gives CASSPVGGTPNTGELFF. The full variable domain, with the rest looked up from reference TRBV7-9 and TRBJ2-2, is DTGVSQNPRHKITKRGQNVTFRCDPISEHNRLYWYRQTLGQGPEFLTYFQNEAQLEKSRLLSDRFSAERPKGSFSTLEIQRTEQGDSAMYLCASSPVGGTPNTGELFFGEGSRLTVL.

The V gene is TRBV7-2, the J gene TRBJ1-3; D is unclear. Per germline, CDR1 SGHTA and CDR2 FQGNSA. Trimming took 0 bases from V and 3 from J, leaving 6 bases between them. The CDR3 extends over 14 amino acids. CDR3 sequence (DNA): TGTGCCAGCAGCTTAGCGCTTAGTGGAAACACCATATATTTT. Encoded protein: CASSLALSGNTIYF.

This clone was observed a few times. The chain links TRBV4-1 to TRBJ2-7, with 7 bases matching TRBD2. This CDR3 region has 13 residues. J lost 5 bases, V lost 3 bases, and 4 bases had no gene match. CDR1 is MGHRA, CDR2 YSYEKL, per germline. The CDR3 protein is CASSQGGDHEQYF. The CDR3 DNA reads as TGCGCCAGCAGCCAGGGGGGGGACCACGAGCAGTACTTC.

The V and J genes are TRBV2 and TRBJ2-1, with TRBD2 matching over 9 bases. The CDR3 is 16 amino acids. Trimming removed 4 bases from V and 2 bases from J; junction bases left unmatched: 6. Looked up from germline, CDR1 is SNHLY and CDR2 is FYNNEI. The CDR3 spells CASSGRREGPYNEQFF. As DNA, the CDR3 is TGTGCCAGCAGTGGGAGGCGGGAGGGACCCTACAATGAGCAGTTCTTC.

This sequence joins TRBV7-9 and TRBJ2-1; D perhaps matches TRBD2 (6 bases). The CDR3 covers 15 residues. Looked up from germline, CDR1 is SEHNR and CDR2 is FQNEAQ (reference sequence). V was cut by 5 bases and J by 0 bases, with 11 bases left in between. For the CDR3, the DNA is TGTGCCAGCAGCGACCGGGGGAGCTCCTACAATGAGCAGTTCTTC. This translates into CASSDRGSSYNEQFF.

The chain combines TRBV5-6 with TRBJ1-5, with 8 nucleotides matching TRBD1. The length of the CDR3 is 14 residues. Germline V gives CDR1 SGHDT, CDR2 YYEEEE. V was pared by 0 bases and J by 6 bases, with 2 bases of the junction left unmatched. CDR3 protein: CASSLGTGPQPQHF. The CDR3 nucleotides are TGTGCCAGCAGCTTGGGGACAGGGCCTCAGCCCCAGCATTTT.

The chain employs TRBV5-1 and TRBJ2-3, with 11 nucleotides matching TRBD2. The J segment lost 4 bases and the V segment lost 3 bases, leaving 7 bases of the junction unmatched. The germline gives CDR1 SGHRS, CDR2 YFSETQ. This CDR3 is 16 amino acids long. This CDR3 is CASSSGLAGLSDTQYF. CDR3 nucleotides: TGCGCCAGCAGCTCAGGACTAGCGGGCCTCTCAGATACGCAGTATTTT.

The DNA of the CDR3 is TGTGCCAGCAGCGGCGTGGGAAACACTGAAGCTTTCTTT. Translated, it gives CASSGVGNTEAFF. The chain has TRBV5-4 and TRBJ1-1, with D unresolved. V was shortened by 4 bases and J by 2 bases, with 9 bases between the two germline ends. From germline, CDR1 is SGHNT and CDR2 YYREEE (reference sequence). This CDR3 is 13 amino acids long.

The chain is built from TRBV9 and TRBJ1-5; no clear D. V shed 1 base and J shed 7 bases, with 9 bases lying between them. Germline lookup yields CDR1 SGDLS and CDR2 YYNGEE. The CDR3 has 13 amino acids. CDR3: CASSVRLGQPQHF. The CDR3 bases are TGTGCCAGCAGCGTAAGGTTAGGGCAGCCCCAGCATTTT.

The chain links TRBV6-6 to TRBJ2-4, with TRBD1 as a possible D gene (5 bases). V was trimmed by 6 bases and J by 0 bases, leaving 15 bases between them. CDR1 is MNHNY and CDR2 is SVGAGI in the germline V gene (reference sequence). CDR3 length equals 16 residues. CDR3 protein: CASRAGMGIAKNIQYF. As DNA, the CDR3 is TGTGCCAGCAGGGCAGGGATGGGGATAGCCAAAAACATTCAGTACTTC.

The chain is built from TRBV11-2 and TRBJ2-7; TRBD2 aligns across 8 bases. From germline, CDR1 is SGHAT and CDR2 FQNNGV. This CDR3 has 16 residues. The V gene end was trimmed by 5 bases and the J gene end by 3 bases; junction bases not matched to a gene: 12. CDR3 residues: CASSSNGTRRFYEQYF. The DNA of the CDR3 is TGTGCCAGCAGCAGTAACGGGACTAGGAGATTCTACGAGCAGTACTTC. The variable domain in full, with the rest retrieved from reference TRBV11-2 and TRBJ2-7, is EAGVAQSPRYKIIEKRQSVAFWCNPISGHATLYWYQQILGQGPKLLIQFQNNGVVDDSQLPKDRFSAERLKGVDSTLKIQPAKLEDSAVYLCASSSNGTRRFYEQYFGPGTRLTVT.

V usage is TRBV4-1 and J usage is TRBJ2-3; maybe TRBD1 (5 bases). In germline, CDR1 is MGHRA, CDR2 YSYEKL. The CDR3 sequence is 15 residues long. Between the trimmed V and J ends, which lost 3 bases and 3 bases, there was a span of 13 bases. The CDR3 DNA reads TGCGCCAGCAGCCAGGGGCCCATAGAGACAGATACGCAGTATTTT. Encoded protein: CASSQGPIETDTQYF.

The chain is built from TRBV11-2 and TRBJ2-3; no clear D gene. The CDR3 contains 13 residues. V gave up 2 bases and J gave up 2 bases, with 5 bases separating them. The V gene's germline CDR1 is SGHAT and CDR2 FQNNGV. CDR3 bases: TGTGCCAGCAGCTTACCGAACACAGATACGCAGTATTTT. Translated, it gives CASSLPNTDTQYF.

The rearrangement joins TRBV4-3 to TRBJ1-1; 7 positions agree with TRBD1. Unmatched junction bases numbered 20, after V lost 2 bases and J lost 11 bases. This CDR3 has 17 residues. Germline assignment: CDR1 LGHNA and CDR2 YSLEER. The CDR3 sequence is CASSQPPWNRGEVAAFF. The CDR3 DNA reads TGCGCCAGCAGCCAACCCCCCTGGAACAGGGGAGAGGTGGCGGCTTTCTTT.

This clone was picked up one time. The chain has TRBV5-6 and TRBJ2-7; 10 bases agree with TRBD2. V was clipped by 1 base and J by 1 base; unmatched bases: 2. The CDR3 runs 15 residues. Germline CDR1 is SGHDT and CDR2 is YYEEEE. Here the CDR3 DNA reads TGTGCCAGCAGCTTGTCACTAGCGGGATCCTACGAGCAGTACTTC. Its protein product is CASSLSLAGSYEQYF.

The rearrangement joins TRBV7-9 to TRBJ2-7; possibly TRBD1 for D (6 bases). Germline lookup yields CDR1 SEHNR and CDR2 FQNEAQ (reference sequence). Trimming took off 6 bases at V and 5 bases at J, with 8 bases between the two ends. The CDR3 is 11 amino acids. CDR3 amino acids: CASSWDNEQYF. CDR3 DNA: TGTGCCAGCAGTTGGGACAACGAGCAGTACTTC. Full variable domain (rest looked up from reference TRBV7-9 and TRBJ2-7): DTGVSQNPRHKITKRGQNVTFRCDPISEHNRLYWYRQTLGQGPEFLTYFQNEAQLEKSRLLSDRFSAERPKGSFSTLEIQRTEQGDSAMYLCASSWDNEQYFGPGTRLTVT.

This rearrangement joins TRBV9 to TRBJ2-7; D tentatively fits TRBD1 or TRBD2 (5 bases each). V dropped 4 bases and J dropped 1 base, with 15 bases sitting between them. The CDR3 runs 15 residues. Per germline, CDR1 SGDLS and CDR2 YYNGEE. CDR3 sequence (DNA): TGTGCCAGCAGCACCTTCCGGGACCGTTCCTACGAGCAGTACTTC. Its protein product is CASSTFRDRSYEQYF.

This clone was picked up one time. The V gene is TRBV7-9, the J gene TRBJ2-2; D is ambiguous. CDR1 is SEHNR, CDR2 FQNEAQ, per germline (reference sequence). The V gene lost 6 bases and the J gene lost 10 bases, with 6 bases spanning the gap. This CDR3 has 10 residues. This CDR3 reads CASSSLELFF. The CDR3 DNA follows: TGTGCCAGCAGTTCGTTGGAGCTGTTTTTT. Full variable domain (remainder filled in from reference TRBV7-9 and TRBJ2-2): DTGVSQNPRHKITKRGQNVTFRCDPISEHNRLYWYRQTLGQGPEFLTYFQNEAQLEKSRLLSDRFSAERPKGSFSTLEIQRTEQGDSAMYLCASSSLELFFGEGSRLTVL.

In its sample, this clone was seen once. CDR3 residues: CASSPSGRPYNEQFF. DNA for the CDR3: TGTGCCAGCAGCCCCAGCGGACGACCCTACAATGAGCAGTTCTTC. The chain links TRBV14 to TRBJ2-1; TRBD2 is a possible D gene (5 bases). The germline CDR1 and CDR2 sequences are SGHDN and FVKESK. V was pared by 4 bases and J by 2 bases, with 12 bases between. The CDR3 has 15 amino acids. The whole variable domain, remainder taken from reference TRBV14 and TRBJ2-1, is EAGVTQFPSHSVIEKGQTVTLRCDPISGHDNLYWYRRVMGKEIKFLLHFVKESKQDESGMPNNRFLAERTGGTYSTLKVQPAELEDSGVYFCASSPSGRPYNEQFFGPGTRLTVL.

V gene TRBV9 combines with J gene TRBJ2-7; 9 nucleotides align to TRBD2. The CDR3 totals 15 residues. CDR1 is SGDLS, CDR2 YYNGEE, per germline. The junction had 8 bases not matched to a gene; V was cut back by 2 bases and J by 5 bases. The CDR3 DNA follows: TGTGCCAGCAGCGTCGGCGGGAGGGCCTTCGACGAGCAGTACTTC. This translates into CASSVGGRAFDEQYF.

The J gene is TRBJ2-2, the V gene TRBV27; 10 positions agree with TRBD2. Trimming took 6 bases from V and 1 from J; bases not matched to a gene: 14. This CDR3 is 19 amino acids long. Germline V gene sequence: CDR1 MNHEY, CDR2 SMNVEV (reference sequence). Here the CDR3 reads CASSSQMFLAGENTGELFF. The CDR3 DNA sequence: TGTGCCAGCAGCTCCCAGATGTTCCTAGCGGGAGAGAACACCGGGGAGCTGTTTTTT.